The clone carrying this T cell receptor beta chain occurred once. Its antigen is not identified. TCRdb re-processed the PCR reads through MiXCR. Of about 27,000 clones listed, 20% to 30% are singletons. The ends were cut back, 0 bases at V and 6 bases at J, with 6 bases in the middle. This CDR3 region has 12 residues. Germline loops: CDR1 LGHNA, CDR2 YNFKEQ. The sample originates from a study of metastatic and nonmetastatic thyroid tumors. About the research overall: Repertoires were compared across blood and tumor or nodule tissue from malignant and benign thyroid patients. Broader study findings: The reported finding was significantly higher TCR beta diversity in malignant thyroid tumors relative to benign nodules, in blood and tumor.

Nobody among the patients had been given any treatment before thyroid surgery. This sequence was found in a female donor with papillary thyroid cancer or a benign thyroid nodule (not recorded which). Some clones in this sample may be carry-over from other donors' samples. The genes are TRBV4-2 and TRBJ2-7; no clear D. The specimen sequenced was blood. The CDR3 loop reads CASSQDLGEQYF. The CDR3 DNA follows: TGTGCCAGCAGCCAAGATCTCGGCGAGCAGTACTTC.